The 15 T cell receptor beta chains presented below share a single source sample, sequenced in a study of T cell responses to AZD1222 COVID-19 vaccine (dated by TCRdb to the early 2020s). The library came from the immunoSEQ multiplex PCR assay. In TCRdb, the immuneACCESS table is reduced to in-frame sequences with V and J assigned. These tables do not hold every clone; where another copy was compared, an unresolved V gene accounts for under half, and the others remain unexplained. The sample contains some 130,000 clones, approximately 90% of them found a single time. About 7% of the sample goes to the ten largest clones. Reading the label with the study, this specimen's time point is: baseline before first vaccination. The sample consisted of peripheral blood, taken on day 0 of AZD1222 vaccination. These TCRs come from an adult in good health.

The rearrangement uses TRBV6-5 and TRBJ2-2; D might be TRBD1 (5 bases). Germline loops: CDR1 MNHEY, CDR2 SVGAGI. The CDR3 contains 15 residues. Trimming removed 0 bases from V and 6 bases from J, with 11 bases in between. The CDR3 nucleotides are TGTGCCAGCAGTTACTCGTGGGGCGTCGCCGGGGAGCTGTTTTTT. This codes for CASSYSWGVAGELFF.

The J gene is TRBJ1-6, the V gene TRBV14; D gene unclear. CDR1 is SGHDN and CDR2 is FVKESK in the germline V gene. This CDR3 has 15 residues. The germline V and J ends were trimmed by 1 base and 7 bases, with 11 bases remaining between them. The CDR3 DNA follows: TGTGCCAGCAGCCAAGTAACGGGATGGAATTCACCCCTCCACTTT. Residues: CASSQVTGWNSPLHF.

This chain connects TRBV5-1 to TRBJ1-3; D is ambiguous. Germline CDR1 and CDR2: SGHRS and YFSETQ. This CDR3 contains 16 residues. V was pared by 4 bases and J by 0 bases, with 14 bases between. The chain's CDR3 is CASSLASGSSGNTIYF. The CDR3 DNA is TGCGCCAGCAGCCTGGCCAGTGGCAGCTCTGGAAACACCATATATTTT. Drawing the rest from reference TRBV5-1 and TRBJ1-3, the complete variable domain is KAGVTQTPRYLIKTRGQQVTLSCSPISGHRSVSWYQQTPGQGLQFLFEYFSETQRNKGNFPGRFSGRQFSNSRSEMNVSTLELGDSALYLCASSLASGSSGNTIYFGEGSWLTVV.

This clone was seen once. This chain links TRBV7-3 with TRBJ2-3; TRBD2 aligns across 7 bases. The CDR3 contains 14 residues. CDR1 SGHTA and CDR2 FQGTGA come from the germline V gene. V was pared by 4 bases and J by 6 bases, with 7 bases of the junction left unmatched. Here the CDR3 reads CASSSWTSPDTQYF. The CDR3 coding sequence is TGTGCCAGCAGCTCTTGGACTAGTCCTGATACGCAGTATTTT.

The V gene is TRBV10-3, the J gene TRBJ2-3, with a possible D match to TRBD1 (6 bases). The CDR3 runs 16 residues. The V gene lost 7 bases and the J gene lost 0 bases, with 17 bases spanning the gap. Germline V CDR1 and CDR2: ENHRY, SYGVKD. For the CDR3, the DNA is TGTGCCATCATCCCGATAGGGGGACAAAGCACAGATACGCAGTATTTT. This gives the protein CAIIPIGGQSTDTQYF.

The rearrangement links TRBV24-1 to TRBJ2-2; D is possibly TRBD1 or TRBD2 (5 bases each). The CDR3 loop spans 15 amino acids. The V end lost 9 bases, the J end lost 7 bases, and 20 bases lay between the germline ends. Looked up from germline, CDR1 is KGHDR and CDR2 is SFDVKD. The DNA of the CDR3 is TGTGCCACCCGGTCTTCGAGGGAAGGGGTCGGGGAGCTGTTTTTT. Encoded protein: CATRSSREGVGELFF.

J is TRBJ2-7 and V is TRBV11-2; 8 bases fit TRBD2. The CDR3 spans 15 residues. CDR1 is SGHAT and CDR2 is FQNNGV in the germline V gene. V lost 4 bases and J lost 2; bases outside the gene matches: 7. The DNA of the CDR3 is TGTGCCAGCAGCTCTCTGGGGCGGGGGGCCTACGAGCAGTACTTC. It codes for CASSSLGRGAYEQYF.

This chain joins TRBV5-1 and TRBJ2-5, with D perhaps assigned TRBD1 or TRBD2 (5 bases each). Between the trimmed V and J ends, which lost 7 bases and 4 bases, there was a span of 17 bases. CDR3 length: 14 residues. Germline CDR1 SGHRS, CDR2 YFSETQ. The CDR3, as DNA: TGCGCCAGCGGGGACGGCCCTGGGACAGAGACCCAGTACTTC. This codes for CASGDGPGTETQYF. Complete variable domain (other parts from reference TRBV5-1 and TRBJ2-5): KAGVTQTPRYLIKTRGQQVTLSCSPISGHRSVSWYQQTPGQGLQFLFEYFSETQRNKGNFPGRFSGRQFSNSRSEMNVSTLELGDSALYLCASGDGPGTETQYFGPGTRLLVL.

About this clone: The same CDR3 is also encoded by other DNA sequences in this sample. The DNA of the CDR3 is TGTGCCTGGAGTGCGACAGGGAACACTGAAGCTTTCTTT. Translation gives CAWSATGNTEAFF. V and J are TRBV30 and TRBJ1-1, with D possibly being TRBD1 (6 bases). The CDR3 sequence is 13 residues long. The germline gives CDR1 GTSNPN, CDR2 SVGIG (reference sequence). V was pared by 1 base and J by 1 base, with 7 bases between.

This chain uses TRBV2 with TRBJ1-5; D gene ambiguous. The germline V and J ends were trimmed by 1 base and 4 bases, with 11 bases remaining between them. Germline-derived CDR1 and CDR2 are SNHLY and FYNNEI. This CDR3 comprises 15 residues. CDR3 in amino acids: CASSEVGRANQPQHF. CDR3 sequence (DNA): TGTGCCAGCAGTGAAGTCGGACGGGCGAATCAGCCCCAGCATTTT.

The chain couples TRBV28 to TRBJ2-7; 9 nucleotides line up with TRBD1. Looked up from germline, CDR1 is MDHEN and CDR2 is SYDVKM. The V and J ends lost 7 bases and 5 bases, in that order; junction bases with no gene match: 12. The CDR3 has 15 residues. CDR3 DNA: TGTGCCAGCACCTTCGGGACAGGGATTTTCGACGAGCAGTACTTC. Protein sequence: CASTFGTGIFDEQYF.

The CDR3 DNA sequence: TGTGCCAGTGGAAAACGGGACCCCCTCCATGAAGCTTTCTTT. Encoded protein: CASGKRDPLHEAFF. V gene TRBV7-9 combines with J gene TRBJ1-1, with D maybe TRBD1 (5 bases). Germline CDR1 SEHNR, CDR2 FQNEAQ (reference sequence). The CDR3 covers 14 residues. The ends were cut back, 9 bases at V and 7 bases at J, with 21 bases in the middle.

This chain joins TRBV9 and TRBJ1-6, with D perhaps TRBD1 (6 bases). Germline lookup yields CDR1 SGDLS and CDR2 YYNGEE. This CDR3 is 14 amino acids long. V was trimmed by 2 bases and J by 7 bases, leaving 10 bases between them. The CDR3 DNA follows: TGTGCCAGCAGCGTTACAGGGAACAATTCACCCCTCCACTTT. Its translation is CASSVTGNNSPLHF.

V gene TRBV5-8 combines with J gene TRBJ1-3, with D uncertain. Germline lookup yields CDR1 SGHTS and CDR2 YDEGEE. V was clipped by 4 bases and J by 0 bases, with 14 bases between them. The CDR3 extends over 16 amino acids. DNA for the CDR3: TGTGCCAGCAGCCCCGGACGGGTGATCTCTGGAAACACCATATATTTT. It yields the protein CASSPGRVISGNTIYF.

V is TRBV15 and J is TRBJ2-3; the D call may be TRBD1 or TRBD2 (5 bases each). CDR1 LNHNV and CDR2 YYDKDF come from the germline V gene (reference sequence). The CDR3 spans 14 residues. V shed 0 bases and J shed 4 bases, with 8 bases lying between them. This CDR3 is CATSRDRGPDTQYF. The CDR3 region has the DNA TGTGCCACCAGCAGAGATCGGGGCCCAGATACGCAGTATTTT.